The 17 T cell receptor beta chains below were found in one sample sequenced in a study of CDR3 diversity in severe acne. TCRdb analysed the PCR reads with MiXCR anew, one entry per CDR3 protein. The sample has roughly 100,000 distinct CDR3 sequences, roughly half seen once. The sequenced sample consisted of blood. All receptors derive from a male donor with acne.

V usage is TRBV7-4 and J usage is TRBJ2-1; no clear D. This CDR3 spans 10 amino acids. V dropped 8 bases and J dropped 1 base, with 0 bases sitting between them. Per the germline V gene, CDR1 is SGHVT and CDR2 is SQSDAQ. The CDR3: CASSYNEQFF. CDR3 nucleotide sequence: TGTGCCAGCTCCTACAATGAGCAGTTCTTC.

This sequence joins TRBV3-1 and TRBJ2-7; D tentatively reads TRBD1 or TRBD2 (5 bases each). With 5 bases removed from V and 1 base from J, the gap between germline ends came to 12 bases. This CDR3 comprises 14 residues. CDR1 and CDR2 (germline): LGHDT, YNNKEL (reference sequence). CDR3 nucleotides: TGTGCCAGCAGCGCCCGGGACGATTCCTACGAGCAGTACTTC. It encodes CASSARDDSYEQYF.

Worth noting for this clonotype: A much larger clone differs by one base, so this may be a read error. V is TRBV19 and J is TRBJ2-3; no definite D call. Deletions cut 3 bases from V and 6 bases from J, with 7 bases between. CDR1 is LNHDA, CDR2 SQIVND, per germline (reference sequence). The CDR3 contains 12 residues. CDR3 sequence (DNA): TGTGCCAGTAGTATCCCCGGGGATACGCAGTATTTT. It encodes CASSIPGDTQYF.

This clonotype was observed at least ten times. The genes are TRBV20-1 and TRBJ2-3, with TRBD2 matching 9 bases. Trimming removed 3 bases from V and 0 bases from J; junction bases left unmatched: 13. Germline V gene lookup returns CDR1 DFQATT and CDR2 SNEGSKA (reference sequence). The CDR3 runs to 18 residues. The CDR3 coding sequence is TGCAGTGCTAGCGGCGCTAGCGGGGTTGTTTTTAGCACAGATACGCAGTATTTT. This translates into CSASGASGVVFSTDTQYF.

The rearrangement joins TRBV25-1 to TRBJ2-1, with a tentative D call TRBD2 (7 bases). Trimming left V 3 bases short and J 3 bases short, with 12 bases between. Germline CDR1 reads MGHDK; CDR2 reads SYGVNS. This CDR3 has 15 residues. The DNA for the CDR3 is TGTGCCAGCAGTGAGGGGGGGGCTTACTACAATGAGCAGTTCTTC. The encoded protein is CASSEGGAYYNEQFF.

There are a few counts of this clonotype. The chain is built from TRBV11-2 and TRBJ1-1; D call uncertain. Germline CDR1 reads SGHAT; CDR2 reads FQNNGV. This CDR3 is 13 amino acids long. Deletions cut 2 bases from V and 0 bases from J, with 4 bases between. The CDR3 sequence: CASSLIMNTEAFF. CDR3 sequence (DNA): TGTGCCAGCAGCTTAATTATGAACACTGAAGCTTTCTTT.

This clonotype was recorded a few times. The chain is built from TRBV20-1 and TRBJ2-7; D remains ambiguous. The CDR3 consists of 13 residues. V lost 0 bases, J lost 4 bases, and 10 bases lay in between. Germline V lookup: CDR1 DFQATT, CDR2 SNEGSKA (reference sequence). CDR3 DNA sequence: TGCAGTGCTAGAGACACCTCAGATTACGAGCAGTACTTC. Translated: CSARDTSDYEQYF.

The V call is TRBV7-8, the J call TRBJ2-7; 9 nucleotides match TRBD2. CDR3 size: 17 residues. Germline-derived CDR1 and CDR2 are SGHVS and FQNEAQ. Trimming removed 7 bases from V and 4 bases from J; junction bases left unmatched: 17. The CDR3 region is CASKGLARTTVVYEQYF. CDR3 bases: TGTGCCAGCAAAGGACTAGCGAGAACTACCGTCGTTTACGAGCAGTACTTC.

At least ten counts were recorded for this clonotype. The V and J genes are TRBV20-1 and TRBJ1-5; TRBD1 is a possible D gene (5 bases). Trimming left V 2 bases short and J 5 bases short, with 16 bases between. Germline assignment: CDR1 DFQATT and CDR2 SNEGSKA (reference sequence). CDR3 length: 15 amino acids. The CDR3 region is CSARTPAGMDQPQHF. The CDR3 nucleotides are TGCAGTGCTAGAACCCCGGCAGGGATGGATCAGCCCCAGCATTTT.

This clonotype was detected many times. As DNA, the CDR3 is TGTGCCAGCAGTCTGGGACTAGCGGGAGGCCCTAGCTCCTACGAGCAGTACTTC. Translating gives CASSLGLAGGPSSYEQYF. The chain combines TRBV13 with TRBJ2-7; TRBD2 matches at 15 bases. Germline V gene lookup returns CDR1 PRHDT and CDR2 FYEKMQ (reference sequence). The CDR3 has 18 residues. Trimming took 6 bases from V and 0 from J; bases not matched to a gene: 9.

This clonotype was seen a few times. The rearrangement uses TRBV28 and TRBJ2-7; the match to TRBD2 covers 7 bases. CDR1 and CDR2 (germline): MDHEN, SYDVKM. There are 12 residues in the CDR3. V was pared by 10 bases and J by 4 bases, with 7 bases of the junction left unmatched. The chain's CDR3 is CATTAGGYEQYV. The CDR3 DNA reads TGTGCCACCACAGCCGGGGGGTACGAGCAGTACGTC.

The J gene is TRBJ2-1, the V gene TRBV6-2 or TRBV6-3; D might be TRBD1 (5 bases). Deletions cut 2 bases from V and 12 bases from J, with 17 bases between. The CDR3 runs 14 residues. Germline V gene data show CDR1 as MNHEY and CDR2 as SVGEGT. The CDR3 nucleotides are TGTGCCAGCAGTTACGAGACAGACACAGATACGCAGTTCTTC. Translated: CASSYETDTDTQFF.

This clonotype was picked up many times. This chain uses TRBV11-3 with TRBJ2-1; D not certain. The CDR3 is 12 residues long. Looked up from germline, CDR1 is SGHNT and CDR2 is YENEEA. Trimming shortened V by 0 bases and J by 7 bases, and 4 bases separated the two germline ends. Here the CDR3 reads CASSLDFNEQFF. CDR3 bases: TGTGCCAGCAGCTTAGACTTTAATGAGCAGTTCTTC.

The V call is TRBV7-6, the J call TRBJ2-2, with D hard to call. The length of the CDR3 is 12 residues. Germline V gene sequence: CDR1 SGHVS, CDR2 FNYEAQ. Trimming took off 4 bases at V and 5 bases at J, with 5 bases between the two ends. This CDR3 is CASSSSTGELFF. For the CDR3, the DNA is TGTGCCAGCAGCTCGTCGACCGGGGAGCTGTTTTTT.

This clonotype was picked up a small number of times. This chain connects TRBV6-4 to TRBJ2-2, with 8 bases that match TRBD2. Germline-derived CDR1 and CDR2 are MRHNA and SNTAGT. V shed 5 bases, J shed 0 bases, and the junction held 5 bases outside the gene matches. This CDR3 is built from 16 residues. This CDR3 is CASSRLAPSNTGELFF. In DNA form, the CDR3 reads TGTGCCAGCAGTCGACTAGCGCCCTCGAACACCGGGGAGCTGTTTTTT.

The chain links TRBV10-3 to TRBJ2-3; 7 nucleotides match TRBD1. The CDR3 sequence is 15 residues long. Looked up from germline, CDR1 is ENHRY and CDR2 is SYGVKD. CDR3: CTSSEALRGQDTQYF. In DNA, the CDR3 is TGTACCAGCAGTGAAGCGCTGAGGGGGCAGGATACGCAGTATTTT.

Worth noting for this clonotype: Just one base apart from a much larger clone, this may be a read error. This chain connects TRBV9 to TRBJ2-7; TRBD2 matches at 8 bases. The end of the DNA is better explained by TRBJ2-1, so the J call may be wrong. Germline loops: CDR1 SGDLS, CDR2 YYNGEE. The CDR3 length is 15 residues. The CDR3 spells CASSVDGGGLYEQFF. The CDR3 DNA reads TGTGCCAGCAGCGTAGACGGCGGGGGGCTCTACGAGCAGTTCTTC.